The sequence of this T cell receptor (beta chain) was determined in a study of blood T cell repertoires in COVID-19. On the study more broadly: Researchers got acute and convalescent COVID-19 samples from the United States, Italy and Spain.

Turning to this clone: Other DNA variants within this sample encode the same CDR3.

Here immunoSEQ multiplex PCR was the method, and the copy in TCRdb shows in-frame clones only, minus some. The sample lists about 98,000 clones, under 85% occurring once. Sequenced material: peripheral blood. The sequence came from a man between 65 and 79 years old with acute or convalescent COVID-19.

The CDR3 sequence: CASSYSQDSNQPQHF. CDR3 coding DNA: TGTGCCAGCAGTTACTCTCAGGACAGTAATCAGCCCCAGCATTTT. The genes are TRBV6-5 and TRBJ1-5, with D tentatively TRBD1 (6 bases). CDR3 length equals 15 residues. Trimming left V 0 bases short and J 4 bases short, with 10 bases between. CDR1 is MNHEY, CDR2 SVGAGI, per germline.